This TCR beta chain was captured in a study of T-cell memory formation after mild COVID-19. The study's findings and limits: Among contracting clones, CD4+ were mainly CM/EM and CD8+ enriched in EMRA.

This clonotype was seen repeatedly, ten times or more. Its antigen remains unidentified. Constant-segment primers and 5'RACE yielded cDNA libraries for TCR alpha and TCR beta, each carrying sample barcodes and UMIs. TCRdb reprocessed the 5' RACE reads via MiXCR and lists one record per CDR3 protein. This sample has just under 150,000 distinct CDR3 sequences, with roughly 6.3% found just once. Sample: PBMCs or a T cell subset sorted from them (not recorded which). The TCR originated in an adult woman who had mild COVID-19 (a few samples of this study predate the infection). Cell type and time point are not known.

In nucleotides, the CDR3 is TGTGCCAGCAGCCGGGACAGTGGTTATAACTACACCTTC. As protein: CASSRDSGYNYTF. The chain employs TRBV7-3 and TRBJ1-2; TRBD1 aligns across 7 bases. The trim removed 5 bases at V and 10 bases at J, leaving 10 bases unmatched. The CDR3 has 13 amino acids. The V gene's germline CDR1 is SGHTA and CDR2 FQGTGA. Full variable domain (rest looked up from reference TRBV7-3 and TRBJ1-2): GAGVSQTPSNKVTEKGKYVELRCDPISGHTALYWYRQSLGQGPEFLIYFQGTGAADDSGLPNDRFFAVRPEGSVSTLKIQRTERGDSAVYLCASSRDSGYNYTFGSGTRLTVV.